What follows are 27 T cell receptor beta chains derived from one specimen sequenced in a study of early T cells in non-severe SARS-CoV-2 infection. MiXCR was run by TCRdb on the 5' RACE reads, yielding one entry per CDR3 protein. This table holds around 89,000 distinct CDR3 sequences, approximately 15% found once. Sample: whole blood. These receptors were collected from an adult who was a healthcare worker with PCR-confirmed SARS-CoV-2 infection or an uninfected control (not recorded which).

This sequence joins TRBV5-1 and TRBJ2-2, with 13 bases lining up with TRBD2. Germline V gene data show CDR1 as SGHRS and CDR2 as YFSETQ. Trimming took 4 bases from V and 5 from J; bases not matched to a gene: 5. The CDR3 loop spans 16 amino acids. The CDR3 loop is CASSGGLAGSTGELFF. CDR3 DNA: TGCGCCAGCAGCGGGGGACTAGCGGGGTCTACCGGGGAGCTGTTTTTT.

At least ten counts were recorded for this clonotype. The V call is TRBV27, the J call TRBJ1-3; 8 nucleotides align to TRBD1. The germline gives CDR1 MNHEY, CDR2 SMNVEV (reference sequence). This CDR3 has 13 amino acids. The J segment lost 3 bases and the V segment lost 6 bases, leaving 1 base of the junction unmatched. The CDR3 spells CASRGTGGNTIYF. The CDR3 DNA reads TGTGCCAGCAGAGGGACAGGTGGAAACACCATATATTTT.

This clonotype was counted ten times or more. The rearrangement links TRBV4-1 to TRBJ2-1; D is unclear. V lost 1 base to trimming and J lost 0 bases, with 7 bases between them. The CDR3 is 15 residues long. CDR1 is MGHRA and CDR2 is YSYEKL in the germline V gene. CDR3 nucleotide sequence: TGCGCCAGCAGCCAAGCCAAGATCTCCTACAATGAGCAGTTCTTC. Its translation: CASSQAKISYNEQFF.

This clonotype was counted a few times. V usage is TRBV19 and J usage is TRBJ1-1; possibly TRBD1 for D (5 bases). Looked up from germline, CDR1 is LNHDA and CDR2 is SQIVND (reference sequence). The CDR3 is made up of 14 amino acids. V gave up 4 bases and J gave up 1 base, with 10 bases separating them. The CDR3 region is CASSRGTPNTEAFF. DNA of the CDR3: TGTGCCAGTAGTAGAGGGACCCCGAACACTGAAGCTTTCTTT. The full variable domain, in which reference TRBV19 and TRBJ1-1 provide the parts outside the CDR3, is DGGITQSPKYLFRKEGQNVTLSCEQNLNHDAMYWYRQDPGQGLRLIYYSQIVNDFQKGDIAEGYSVSREKKESFPLTVTSAQKNPTAFYLCASSRGTPNTEAFFGQGTRLTVV.

Notes on this clonotype: The junction differs from germline at one of its ends, possibly a read error. V gene TRBV27 combines with J gene TRBJ1-1; tentatively, D is TRBD1 (6 bases). This CDR3 has 13 residues. CDR1 is MNHEY and CDR2 is SMNVEV in the germline V gene (reference sequence). CDR3 sequence: CASRDDRTFEVFF. The CDR3 nucleotides read TGTGCCAGCAGGGATGACAGGACCTTTGAAGTTTTCTTT.

This chain's CDR3 is CASSSGYRDTGELFF. In DNA form, the CDR3 reads TGCGCCAGCAGCTCGGGGTACAGGGACACCGGGGAGCTGTTTTTT. The chain carries TRBV5-1 and TRBJ2-2, with D possibly TRBD1 on 6 matching bases. The CDR3 length is 15 residues. The V end was cut by 3 bases, the J end by 3 bases, with 12 bases between. Germline CDR1 is SGHRS and CDR2 is YFSETQ.

The chain links TRBV2 to TRBJ2-5, with unresolved D. CDR1 and CDR2 from the germline V gene are SNHLY and FYNNEI. Trimming cost V 11 bases and J 1 base, with 14 bases left between them. The CDR3 is 13 amino acids. This chain's CDR3 is CAGKPGRQETQYF. Here the CDR3 DNA reads TGTGCCGGAAAACCGGGCCGCCAAGAGACCCAGTACTTC.

The chain uses TRBV7-6 and TRBJ2-3; 7 bases align to TRBD2. There are 15 residues in the CDR3. Germline values: CDR1 SGHVS, CDR2 FNYEAQ. The V segment lost 1 base and the J segment 4 bases; nucleotides outside the gene matches: 5. The CDR3 reads CASSLVDRGADTQYF. DNA of the CDR3: TGTGCCAGCAGCTTAGTCGACCGGGGGGCAGATACGCAGTATTTT. Using reference TRBV7-6 and TRBJ2-3 for the parts outside the CDR3, the full variable domain is GAGVSQSPRYKVTKRGQDVALRCDPISGHVSLYWYRQALGQGPEFLTYFNYEAQQDKSGLPNDRFSAERPEGSISTLTIQRTEQRDSAMYRCASSLVDRGADTQYFGPGTRLTVL.

The chain recombines TRBV3-1 with TRBJ2-2; D unresolved. Germline V gene lookup returns CDR1 LGHDT and CDR2 YNNKEL (reference sequence). V was trimmed by 1 base and J by 4 bases, leaving 16 bases between them. CDR3 length: 17 amino acids. CDR3 in DNA: TGTGCCAGCAGCCAAGCCGTTTCGGTCCGCGGCACCGGGGAGCTGTTTTTT. Translation: CASSQAVSVRGTGELFF.

This clonotype was counted only a few times. The chain joins TRBV18 to TRBJ1-2; D unresolved. CDR1 is KGHSH, CDR2 LQKENI, per germline. Trimming removed 2 bases from V and 7 bases from J, with 14 bases in between. The CDR3 is 14 amino acids. DNA of the CDR3: TGTGCCAGCTCACCAGGAAGCCAAGTAGGTGGCTACACCTTC. It is translated as CASSPGSQVGGYTF.

This clonotype was observed a handful of times. V gene TRBV29-1 combines with J gene TRBJ2-3, with D unresolved. Trimming removed 4 bases from V and 1 base from J, with 12 bases in between. The CDR3 totals 14 residues. The V gene's germline CDR1 is SQVTM and CDR2 ANQGSEA. Here the CDR3 DNA reads TGCAGCGTTGCCCGCAGTCTGGGCACAGATACGCAGTATTTT. This translates into CSVARSLGTDTQYF.

V is TRBV3-1 and J is TRBJ2-6, with TRBD2 matching over 12 bases. The trim removed 4 bases at V and 2 bases at J, leaving 3 bases unmatched. The CDR3 is made up of 17 amino acids. CDR1 is LGHDT, CDR2 YNNKEL, per germline (reference sequence). The CDR3 nucleotides are TGTGCCAGCAGCCCGCTAGCGGGGGGGCCTGGGGCCAACGTCCTGACTTTC. This gives the protein CASSPLAGGPGANVLTF.

The J gene is TRBJ2-3, the V gene TRBV7-2; 13 nucleotides match TRBD2. From germline, CDR1 is SGHTA and CDR2 FQGNSA. With V trimmed by 6 bases and J by 13 bases, 10 bases remained unmatched. The CDR3 runs 14 residues. CDR3 bases: TGTGCCAGCAGACTTACTAGCGGGGGGGCTCTCGAGTATTTT. Residues: CASRLTSGGALEYF.

This clonotype turned up a few times. The chain links TRBV20-1 to TRBJ1-1; D gene ambiguous. The germline CDR1 and CDR2 sequences are DFQATT and SNEGSKA (reference sequence). This CDR3 is built from 13 residues. V dropped 5 bases and J dropped 2 bases, with 12 bases sitting between them. The CDR3 DNA sequence: TGCAGTGCTCCCGCAATATTAAACACTGAAGCTTTCTTT. Translating gives CSAPAILNTEAFF.

This clonotype was counted many times. The chain combines TRBV28 with TRBJ2-2; 9 bases match TRBD2. The V gene end was trimmed by 5 bases and the J gene end by 6 bases; junction bases not matched to a gene: 22. The germline gives CDR1 MDHEN, CDR2 SYDVKM. The length of the CDR3 is 20 residues. CDR3 in amino acids: CASSRISPMREGLRAGELFF. The CDR3, as DNA: TGTGCCAGCAGTCGAATATCCCCCATGCGGGAGGGTTTACGGGCCGGGGAGCTGTTTTTT.

Ten or more counts support this clonotype. This rearrangement joins TRBV28 to TRBJ2-3; TRBD1 aligns across 10 bases. Germline V lookup: CDR1 MDHEN, CDR2 SYDVKM. V trimming: 2 bases; J trimming: 1 base; junction bases outside the gene matches: 3. The CDR3 spans 16 residues. This CDR3 is CASSLAGQGRTDTQYF. The CDR3 region has the DNA TGTGCCAGCAGTTTAGCGGGACAGGGGCGCACAGATACGCAGTATTTT.

The chain combines TRBV6-5 with TRBJ1-2; no firm D call. Trimming took 6 bases from V and 5 from J, leaving 16 bases between them. CDR3 size: 14 residues. The germline CDR1 and CDR2 sequences are MNHEY and SVGAGI. The CDR3 sequence: CASSLEGMGYGYTF. CDR3 DNA sequence: TGTGCCAGCAGCCTTGAAGGGATGGGGTATGGCTACACCTTC.

The rearrangement uses TRBV29-1 and TRBJ2-2; D remains ambiguous. The V gene's germline CDR1 is SQVTM and CDR2 ANQGSEA. V lost 6 bases and J 6 bases, leaving 14 bases between the germline ends. This CDR3 has 13 amino acids. The CDR3 sequence is CSVARAASGELFF. The CDR3 nucleotides are TGCAGCGTGGCTAGGGCAGCTTCCGGGGAGCTGTTTTTT.

The chain joins TRBV5-1 to TRBJ2-2, with D tentatively TRBD1 or TRBD2 (5 bases each). Trimming took 2 bases from V and 5 from J, leaving 13 bases between them. Germline lookup yields CDR1 SGHRS and CDR2 YFSETQ. The CDR3 has 15 residues. In DNA form, the CDR3 reads TGCGCCAGCAGCTTAACGGGGCACGAGACCGGGGAGCTGTTTTTT. Its protein is CASSLTGHETGELFF.

The chain couples TRBV6-5 to TRBJ2-3; perhaps TRBD2 as D (6 bases). CDR3 length equals 14 residues. The germline gives CDR1 MNHEY, CDR2 SVGAGI. The ends were cut back, 6 bases at V and 0 bases at J, with 10 bases in the middle. The chain's CDR3 is CASSRDSSTDTQYF. The CDR3 DNA reads TGTGCCAGCAGCCGGGACTCCAGCACAGATACGCAGTATTTT.

This clonotype was counted only a few times. The CDR3 sequence: CSASTSGGLSEQFF. DNA of the CDR3: TGCAGTGCCTCAACTAGCGGGGGATTAAGCGAGCAGTTCTTC. This chain links TRBV20-1 with TRBJ2-1; the match to TRBD2 covers 11 bases. CDR1 DFQATT and CDR2 SNEGSKA come from the germline V gene (reference sequence). This CDR3 spans 14 amino acids. After removal of 6 bases from V and 10 bases from J, the junction contained 11 bases not matched to a gene.

There are a few counts of this clonotype. The V and J genes are TRBV2 and TRBJ2-2; D is uncertain. CDR3 length: 12 amino acids. The germline gives CDR1 SNHLY, CDR2 FYNNEI. Between the trimmed V and J ends, which lost 4 bases and 1 base, there was a span of 1 base. The CDR3 sequence is CASSGNTGELFF. CDR3 coding DNA: TGTGCCAGCAGTGGGAACACCGGGGAGCTGTTTTTT.

This clonotype was seen only a few times. This chain uses TRBV12-3 or TRBV12-4 with TRBJ2-5, with D possibly matching TRBD1 (6 bases). The V end lost 8 bases, the J end lost 2 bases, and 9 bases lay between the germline ends. The CDR3 length is 12 residues. CDR3 nucleotides: TGTGCCAGCCAAGGACAGCAAGAGACCCAGTACTTC. It is translated as CASQGQQETQYF.

The rearrangement joins TRBV7-9 to TRBJ1-1, with D tentatively TRBD1 (6 bases). This CDR3 has 13 amino acids. Germline lookup yields CDR1 SEHNR and CDR2 FQNEAQ (reference sequence). V gave up 4 bases and J gave up 10 bases, with 16 bases separating them. Here the CDR3 DNA reads TGTGCCAGCAGCTCCGAGTGGGGGGCGGGAGCTTTCTTT. Protein: CASSSEWGAGAFF. The variable domain in full, completed from reference TRBV7-9 and TRBJ1-1, reads DTGVSQNPRHKITKRGQNVTFRCDPISEHNRLYWYRQTLGQGPEFLTYFQNEAQLEKSRLLSDRFSAERPKGSFSTLEIQRTEQGDSAMYLCASSSEWGAGAFFGQGTRLTVV.

The rearrangement links TRBV5-4 to TRBJ1-1, with TRBD1 as a possible D gene (6 bases). V was clipped by 4 bases and J by 6 bases, with 19 bases between them. Germline CDR1 is SGHNT and CDR2 is YYREEE (reference sequence). The CDR3 loop spans 15 amino acids. CDR3 protein: CASSPRAGGTSEAFF. CDR3 nucleotide sequence: TGTGCCAGCAGCCCCAGGGCGGGGGGGACATCTGAAGCTTTCTTT.

The sample holds a few counts of this clonotype. This chain links TRBV6-2 or TRBV6-3 with TRBJ2-7; 10 nucleotides match TRBD1. This CDR3 is built from 14 residues. V was clipped by 6 bases and J by 2 bases; unmatched bases: 4. Germline CDR1 MNHEY, CDR2 SVGEGT. The CDR3 coding sequence is TGTGCCAGCAGGTACGACAGGGGGCCCTACGAGCAGTACGTC. Amino acids: CASRYDRGPYEQYV.

Only a few counts were recorded for this clonotype. This chain uses TRBV6-5 with TRBJ2-1; 8 bases match TRBD2. The CDR3 extends over 14 amino acids. Trimming took 6 bases from V and 8 from J; bases not matched to a gene: 9. Germline CDR1 reads MNHEY; CDR2 reads SVGAGI. The CDR3 spells CASRKGGGPDEQFF. The CDR3 DNA is TGTGCCAGCAGGAAGGGCGGGGGGCCCGATGAGCAGTTCTTC.